The 25 T cell receptor beta chains in this list originate from one sample, sequenced in a study of B cell selection in AIRE deficiency. The sorted conventional CD4 T cells were gated as CD4+CD127+. Libraries were prepared by immunoSEQ multiplex PCR; TCRdb keeps only in-frame clonotypes and omits some of them. The sample shows some 23,000 clones, 95% to 98% of them seen only once. Sequencing used conventional CD4+ T cells sorted from PBMCs. Every receptor here comes from a human donor with AIRE deficiency.

Remarks on this clone: The germline gene is not matched at one end of the junction; a read error may be the cause. V gene TRBV4-1 combines with J gene TRBJ1-5, with 7 bases fitting TRBD1. Germline values: CDR1 MGHRA, CDR2 YSYEKL. The CDR3 spans 15 residues. CDR3 coding DNA: TGCGCCAGCAGCGAAGAGGTGTCAGGGGGGCAGCCCCAGCATTTT. Its protein is CASSEEVSGGQPQHF.

This clone has a single count. The chain carries TRBV11-1 and TRBJ2-7; D ambiguous. CDR3 length equals 14 residues. V was shortened by 6 bases and J by 6 bases, with 18 bases between the two germline ends. Germline loops: CDR1 SGHAT, CDR2 FQDESV (reference sequence). CDR3 region: CASSGRLGFGEQYF. CDR3 DNA: TGTGCCAGCAGTGGACGTTTAGGATTCGGCGAGCAGTACTTC.

V gene TRBV7-3 combines with J gene TRBJ2-7; 8 nucleotides line up with TRBD2. The ends lost 0 bases at V and 0 bases at J; junction bases unmatched: 4. This CDR3 spans 16 amino acids. Germline CDR1 SGHTA, CDR2 FQGTGA. The CDR3 region has the DNA TGTGCCAGCAGCTTAACCACTAGCGGAAGCTCCTACGAGCAGTACTTC. It encodes CASSLTTSGSSYEQYF. Full variable domain (remainder filled in from reference TRBV7-3 and TRBJ2-7): GAGVSQTPSNKVTEKGKYVELRCDPISGHTALYWYRQSLGQGPEFLIYFQGTGAADDSGLPNDRFFAVRPEGSVSTLKIQRTERGDSAVYLCASSLTTSGSSYEQYFGPGTRLTVT.

This rearrangement joins TRBV5-1 to TRBJ2-2; 14 nucleotides line up with TRBD2. V was pared by 4 bases and J by 4 bases, with 12 bases of the junction left unmatched. This CDR3 region has 19 residues. In germline, CDR1 is SGHRS, CDR2 YFSETQ. CDR3 DNA sequence: TGCGCCAGCAGCCCGGGCGTGGGACTAGCGGGAGTGATCACCGGGGAGCTGTTTTTT. Its protein product is CASSPGVGLAGVITGELFF.

The genes are TRBV6-5 and TRBJ2-7, with D perhaps TRBD2 (5 bases). Trimming took off 0 bases at V and 0 bases at J, with 6 bases between the two ends. The CDR3 has 14 residues. The V gene's germline CDR1 is MNHEY and CDR2 SVGAGI. Here the CDR3 reads CASSYSGSSYEQYF. CDR3 nucleotide sequence: TGTGCCAGCAGTTACTCAGGGAGCTCCTACGAGCAGTACTTC.

This chain links TRBV11-2 with TRBJ1-5; D might be TRBD1 (6 bases). V lost 5 bases and J 0 bases, leaving 14 bases between the germline ends. Germline CDR1 reads SGHAT; CDR2 reads FQNNGV. The CDR3 has 16 amino acids. This CDR3 is CASSLMGAGSNQPQHF. CDR3 DNA sequence: TGTGCCAGCAGCCTTATGGGGGCGGGTAGCAATCAGCCCCAGCATTTT.

The V gene is TRBV10-2, the J gene TRBJ1-5, with D possibly matching TRBD1 (6 bases). The V gene lost 7 bases and the J gene lost 3 bases, with 13 bases spanning the gap. Germline CDR1 WSHSY, CDR2 SAAADI. This CDR3 spans 14 amino acids. The DNA for the CDR3 is TGCGCCAGCAACAGCCAGGGGAACAATCAGCCCCAGCATTTT. Translating gives CASNSQGNNQPQHF.

The chain uses TRBV19 and TRBJ1-2; the D gene is possibly TRBD1 (5 bases). The CDR3 runs 12 residues. The germline CDR1 and CDR2 sequences are LNHDA and SQIVND (reference sequence). V dropped 6 bases and J dropped 9 bases, with 14 bases sitting between them. This CDR3 is CASRGQSSSYTF. The CDR3 nucleotides are TGTGCCAGTAGGGGGCAAAGCTCGAGCTACACCTTC.

J is TRBJ2-2 and V is TRBV6-5, with a tentative D call TRBD2 (7 bases). There are 16 residues in the CDR3. Germline V gene sequence: CDR1 MNHEY, CDR2 SVGAGI. Trimming took off 0 bases at V and 4 bases at J, with 12 bases between the two ends. The CDR3 sequence is CASSYSRGGGTGELFF. Here the CDR3 DNA reads TGTGCCAGCAGTTACTCGAGAGGGGGGGGCACCGGGGAGCTGTTTTTT.

V and J are TRBV14 and TRBJ2-7, with D possibly being TRBD2 (6 bases). The V gene's germline CDR1 is SGHDN and CDR2 FVKESK. Trimming cost V 1 base and J 12 bases, with 13 bases left between them. The CDR3 has 12 residues. The CDR3 DNA reads as TGTGCCAGCAGCCAAGGATCTGGGGGAGGGTACTTC. This gives the protein CASSQGSGGGYF. Complete variable domain (other parts from reference TRBV14 and TRBJ2-7): EAGVTQFPSHSVIEKGQTVTLRCDPISGHDNLYWYRRVMGKEIKFLLHFVKESKQDESGMPNNRFLAERTGGTYSTLKVQPAELEDSGVYFCASSQGSGGGYFGPGTRLTVT.

V and J are TRBV9 and TRBJ2-3, with 10 bases matching TRBD2. Trimming at V came to 6 bases and at J to 3 bases, leaving 4 bases not matched to a gene. Germline-derived CDR1 and CDR2 are SGDLS and YYNGEE. CDR3 length: 14 amino acids. The CDR3 is CASNPSGSTDTQYF. The CDR3 DNA follows: TGTGCCAGCAACCCTAGCGGGAGTACAGATACGCAGTATTTT.

The J gene is TRBJ1-4, the V gene TRBV2; no firm D call. Germline CDR1 and CDR2: SNHLY and FYNNEI. The CDR3 consists of 15 residues. The V gene lost 4 bases and the J gene lost 0 bases, with 9 bases spanning the gap. CDR3 coding DNA: TGTGCCAGCAGTGTCGAGTCAGCAACTAATGAAAAACTGTTTTTT. Amino acid sequence: CASSVESATNEKLFF.

The gene calls are TRBV30 and TRBJ2-3; no firm D call. Germline CDR1 is GTSNPN and CDR2 is SVGIG (reference sequence). V was cut by 0 bases and J by 5 bases, with 9 bases left in between. This CDR3 has 13 residues. CDR3 DNA sequence: TGTGCCTGGAGTGTACAACTCCGAGATACGCAGTATTTT. This translates into CAWSVQLRDTQYF. Supplemented by reference TRBV30 and TRBJ2-3, the full variable domain reads SQTIHQWPATLVQPVGSPLSLECTVEGTSNPNLYWYRQAAGRGLQLLFYSVGIGQISSEVPQNLSASRPQDRQFILSSKKLLLSDSGFYLCAWSVQLRDTQYFGPGTRLTVL.

The rearrangement links TRBV11-2 to TRBJ1-2, with D hard to call. The CDR3 loop spans 12 amino acids. Per the germline V gene, CDR1 is SGHAT and CDR2 is FQNNGV. V was cut by 5 bases and J by 2 bases, with 6 bases left in between. This CDR3 reads CASSQENYGYTF. The CDR3 nucleotides are TGTGCCAGCAGCCAAGAGAACTATGGCTACACCTTC.

The chain couples TRBV6-5 to TRBJ1-2, with 7 bases fitting TRBD1. Trimming took 6 bases from V and 7 from J; bases not matched to a gene: 8. The germline CDR1 and CDR2 sequences are MNHEY and SVGAGI. The length of the CDR3 is 13 residues. CDR3 coding DNA: TGTGCCAGCAGGGAGACAGGGTCTGGTGGCTACACCTTC. Translated: CASRETGSGGYTF.

V and J are TRBV28 and TRBJ2-7; D is possibly TRBD1 (5 bases). Trimming left V 5 bases short and J 3 bases short, with 23 bases between. Looked up from germline, CDR1 is MDHEN and CDR2 is SYDVKM. The CDR3 covers 17 residues. This CDR3 is CASSPPPFGAPFYEQYF. The CDR3 DNA reads TGTGCCAGCAGTCCCCCCCCATTTGGGGCACCTTTCTACGAGCAGTACTTC.

The rearrangement uses TRBV6-1 and TRBJ2-5; D not certain. V shed 2 bases and J shed 3 bases, with 13 bases lying between them. Germline V gives CDR1 MNHNS, CDR2 SASEGT. The CDR3 loop spans 15 amino acids. CDR3 region: CASSEFRGPKETQYF. Written as DNA, the CDR3 is TGTGCCAGCAGTGAATTTCGCGGCCCGAAAGAGACCCAGTACTTC.

J is TRBJ2-3 and V is TRBV5-1; 9 bases align to TRBD1. From germline, CDR1 is SGHRS and CDR2 YFSETQ. J was trimmed by 5 bases and V by 1 base; bases with no gene match: 2. CDR3 length equals 14 residues. For the CDR3, the DNA is TGCGCCAGCAGCTTGACAGGGGGCCGAGATACGCAGTATTTT. It codes for CASSLTGGRDTQYF.

This clone appeared once. The V gene is TRBV7-9, the J gene TRBJ1-1; TRBD1 matches at 7 bases. Trimming removed 0 bases from V and 1 base from J; junction bases left unmatched: 2. The CDR3 is 15 amino acids. The germline V gene encodes CDR1 SEHNR and CDR2 FQNEAQ (reference sequence). The DNA of the CDR3 is TGTGCCAGCAGCTTAGCGGGGACAGAGAACACTGAAGCTTTCTTT. This gives the protein CASSLAGTENTEAFF.

As DNA, the CDR3 is TGTGCTAGTGGCGATGGGGGCTCCTCTGGAAACACCATATATTTT. Protein: CASGDGGSSGNTIYF. The genes are TRBV12-5 and TRBJ1-3, with D possibly matching TRBD1 (6 bases). The CDR3 is 15 amino acids. Trimming took off 6 bases at V and 0 bases at J, with 12 bases between the two ends. Germline V CDR1 and CDR2: LGHNT, FRNRAP. Full variable domain (remainder filled in from reference TRBV12-5 and TRBJ1-3): DARVTQTPRHKVTEMGQEVTMRCQPILGHNTVFWYRQTMMQGLELLAYFRNRAPLDDSGMPKDRFSAEMPDATLATLKIQPSEPRDSAVYFCASGDGGSSGNTIYFGEGSWLTVV.

This rearrangement joins TRBV19 to TRBJ2-3; D is ambiguous. Trimming took 1 base from V and 0 from J, leaving 11 bases between them. The CDR3 spans 16 residues. Germline-derived CDR1 and CDR2 are LNHDA and SQIVND (reference sequence). This CDR3 is CASSIGKGKSTDTQYF. The DNA for the CDR3 is TGTGCCAGTAGTATAGGAAAGGGAAAGAGCACAGATACGCAGTATTTT.

This clone was seen more than once but under ten times. The chain combines TRBV7-2 with TRBJ1-5; D remains ambiguous. With 3 bases removed from V and 9 bases from J, the gap between germline ends came to 6 bases. CDR3 length: 11 amino acids. The V gene's germline CDR1 is SGHTA and CDR2 FQGNSA. CDR3 residues: CASSLNGPQHF. CDR3 in DNA: TGTGCCAGCAGCTTGAATGGGCCCCAGCATTTT.

The chain joins TRBV9 to TRBJ2-7; 7 bases map to TRBD1. With 0 bases clipped from V and 2 bases from J, the junction kept 8 bases outside the gene matches. This CDR3 has 16 residues. Germline V CDR1 and CDR2: SGDLS, YYNGEE. DNA for the CDR3: TGTGCCAGCAGCGTAGAGGGGGCTTTGAGTCCCTACGAGCAGTACTTC. This gives the protein CASSVEGALSPYEQYF.

The chain has TRBV19 and TRBJ2-5; 7 bases line up with TRBD2. This CDR3 region has 12 residues. Germline trimming cut 8 bases from V and 1 base from J; bases unmatched to any gene: 1. The germline V gene encodes CDR1 LNHDA and CDR2 SQIVND (reference sequence). The CDR3 spells CASPSGQETQYF. The DNA of the CDR3 is TGTGCCAGTCCTAGCGGCCAAGAGACCCAGTACTTC. The complete variable domain, with remaining parts taken from reference TRBV19 and TRBJ2-5, reads DGGITQSPKYLFRKEGQNVTLSCEQNLNHDAMYWYRQDPGQGLRLIYYSQIVNDFQKGDIAEGYSVSREKKESFPLTVTSAQKNPTAFYLCASPSGQETQYFGPGTRLLVL.

The chain carries TRBV7-2 and TRBJ2-5; TRBD2 agrees at 10 bases. Trimming at V came to 3 bases and at J to 0 bases, leaving 1 base not matched to a gene. The germline V gene encodes CDR1 SGHTA and CDR2 FQGNSA. The CDR3 is 15 residues long. Here the CDR3 DNA reads TGTGCCAGCAGCTTTAGCGGGAGGAACCAAGAGACCCAGTACTTC. Residues: CASSFSGRNQETQYF.